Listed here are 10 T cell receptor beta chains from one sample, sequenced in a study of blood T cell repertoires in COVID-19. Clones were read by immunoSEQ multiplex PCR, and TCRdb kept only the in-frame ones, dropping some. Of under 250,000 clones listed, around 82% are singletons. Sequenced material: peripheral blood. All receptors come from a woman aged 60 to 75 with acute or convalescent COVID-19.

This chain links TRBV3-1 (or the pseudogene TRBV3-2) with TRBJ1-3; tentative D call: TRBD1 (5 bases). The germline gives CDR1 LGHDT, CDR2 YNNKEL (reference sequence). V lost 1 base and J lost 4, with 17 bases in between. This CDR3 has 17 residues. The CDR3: CASSQALGGGAGNTIYF. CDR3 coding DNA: TGTGCCAGCAGCCAAGCATTAGGCGGGGGTGCAGGAAACACCATATATTTT.

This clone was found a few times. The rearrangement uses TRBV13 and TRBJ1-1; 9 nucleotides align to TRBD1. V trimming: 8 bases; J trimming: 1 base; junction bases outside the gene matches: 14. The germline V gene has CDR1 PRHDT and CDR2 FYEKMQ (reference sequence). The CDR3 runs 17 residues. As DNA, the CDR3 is TGTGCCAGCGCAAGTACAGGGGGCTCAGGCCCGAACACTGAAGCTTTCTTT. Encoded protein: CASASTGGSGPNTEAFF.

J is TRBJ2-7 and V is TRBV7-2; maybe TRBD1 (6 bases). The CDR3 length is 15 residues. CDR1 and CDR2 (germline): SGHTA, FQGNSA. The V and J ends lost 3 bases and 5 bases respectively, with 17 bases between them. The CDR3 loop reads CASSLLNTGSDEQYF. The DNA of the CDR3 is TGTGCCAGCAGCTTGCTTAATACAGGGTCGGACGAGCAGTACTTC.

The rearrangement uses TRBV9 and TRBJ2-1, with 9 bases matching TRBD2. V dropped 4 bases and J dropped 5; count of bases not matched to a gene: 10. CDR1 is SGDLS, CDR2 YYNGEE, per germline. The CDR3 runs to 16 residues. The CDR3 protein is CASSPRGAGGHNEQFF. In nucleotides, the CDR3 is TGTGCCAGCAGCCCCCGTGGTGCGGGGGGGCACAATGAGCAGTTCTTC.

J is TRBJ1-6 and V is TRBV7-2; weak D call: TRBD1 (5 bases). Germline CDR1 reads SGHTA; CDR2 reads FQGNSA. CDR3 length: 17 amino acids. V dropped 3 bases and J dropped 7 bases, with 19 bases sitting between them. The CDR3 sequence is CASSFRLGQGSNSPLHF. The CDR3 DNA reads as TGTGCCAGCAGCTTCCGCTTGGGGCAGGGTAGCAATTCACCCCTCCACTTT.

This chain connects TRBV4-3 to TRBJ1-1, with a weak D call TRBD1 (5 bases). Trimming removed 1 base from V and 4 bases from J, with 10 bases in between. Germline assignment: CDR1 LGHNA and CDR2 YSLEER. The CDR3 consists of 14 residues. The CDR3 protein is CASSQVSGFTEAFF. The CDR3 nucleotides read TGCGCCAGCAGCCAAGTTTCAGGGTTCACTGAAGCTTTCTTT.

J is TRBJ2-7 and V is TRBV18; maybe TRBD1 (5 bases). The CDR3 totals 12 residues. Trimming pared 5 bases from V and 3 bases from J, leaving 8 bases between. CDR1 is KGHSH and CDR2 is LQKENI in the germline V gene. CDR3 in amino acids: CASSTDSYEQYF. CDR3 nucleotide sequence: TGTGCCAGCTCAACAGACAGCTACGAGCAGTACTTC. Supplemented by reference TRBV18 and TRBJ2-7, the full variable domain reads NAGVMQNPRHLVRRRGQEARLRCSPMKGHSHVYWYRQLPEEGLKFMVYLQKENIIDESGMPKERFSAEFPKEGPSILRIQQVVRGDSAAYFCASSTDSYEQYFGPGTRLTVT.

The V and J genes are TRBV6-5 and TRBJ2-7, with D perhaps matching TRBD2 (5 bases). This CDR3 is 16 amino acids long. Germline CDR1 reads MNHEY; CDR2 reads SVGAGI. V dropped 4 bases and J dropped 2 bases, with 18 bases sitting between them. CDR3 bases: TGTGCCAGCAGTTTAAGAGGGTCGCTCGCTCCCTACGAGCAGTACTTC. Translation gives CASSLRGSLAPYEQYF.

The CDR3 sequence is CASRYAGYGYTF. CDR3 DNA: TGTGCCAGCAGGTACGCCGGCTATGGCTACACCTTC. This chain links TRBV2 with TRBJ1-2; D is unresolved. This CDR3 is built from 12 residues. Between the trimmed V and J ends, which lost 6 bases and 4 bases, there was a span of 9 bases. From germline, CDR1 is SNHLY and CDR2 FYNNEI.

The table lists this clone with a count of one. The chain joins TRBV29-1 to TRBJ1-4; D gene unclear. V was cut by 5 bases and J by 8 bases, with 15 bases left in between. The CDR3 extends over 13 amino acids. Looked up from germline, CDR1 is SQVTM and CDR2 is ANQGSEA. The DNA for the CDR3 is TGCAGCGTTCAACGCACAGACGGAGAAAAACTGTTTTTT. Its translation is CSVQRTDGEKLFF.